Sequencing of this T cell receptor beta chain was carried out in a study of glioma-infiltrating T cells. Study in general: Low-grade gliomas were grade II; glioblastomas were grade IV at initial diagnosis. Glioma patients had dexamethasone for six or fewer days before surgery.

Trimming took 1 base from V and 1 from J, leaving 19 bases between them. Germline V gene lookup returns CDR1 MNHEY and CDR2 SVGAGI. The CDR3 runs 18 residues. Ten or more counts support this clonotype. What it binds is not known. Study results and limitations: A blood CDR3 motif signature was depleted in highly divergent patients.

Using RNA template, CDR3s of TCR alpha and beta were amplified with iRepertoire arm-PCR. TCRdb used MiXCR to reprocess the multiplex PCR reads, holding one entry per CDR3 protein. Among a few hundred thousand distinct CDR3 sequences, 35% to 45% were seen once, and the ten largest hold more than 10%. This rearrangement joins TRBV6-5 to TRBJ1-1; possibly TRBD1 for D (5 bases). The TCR comes from a human donor with low-grade glioma or glioblastoma, undergoing nonglioma brain surgery, or in good health (not recorded which). The material sequenced was glioma tissue, nonneoplastic brain tissue, or PBMCs (not recorded which). For the CDR3, the DNA is TGTGCCAGCAGTTACTTGGCGAGGTGGGGGGTGAAGAACACTGAAGCTTTCTTT. It translates to CASSYLARWGVKNTEAFF.